The next 17 T cell receptor beta chains were all read from a single sample in a study of blood T cells in healthy people across ages. Then a second PCR, running roughly 6 to 11 cycles, was carried out with a sample-barcoded 5' primer and a J-beta primer mix. Via MiXCR, TCRdb re-called the 5' RACE reads, giving one row per CDR3 protein. The top ten hold 20% to 25% of the sample, which has 1,800,000 or so distinct CDR3 sequences, 30% to 40% seen once. Sequencing used blood. Receptor source: a human donor in good health.

The V call is TRBV25-1, the J call TRBJ2-3; D ambiguous. CDR3 length: 13 amino acids. V lost 6 bases and J 9 bases, leaving 16 bases between the germline ends. Germline-derived CDR1 and CDR2 are MGHDK and SYGVNS. In DNA, the CDR3 is TGTGCCAGCAGCCTATTCGAGAGTGAAACGCAGTATTTT. Amino acid sequence: CASSLFESETQYF.

This clonotype was seen repeatedly, ten times or more. The J gene is TRBJ2-7, the V gene TRBV4-2; maybe TRBD2 (5 bases). The germline V and J ends were trimmed by 0 bases and 0 bases, with 9 bases remaining between them. This CDR3 has 15 residues. In germline, CDR1 is LGHNA, CDR2 YNFKEQ. The CDR3 sequence is CASSQEAGISYEQYF. CDR3 bases: TGTGCCAGCAGCCAAGAGGCCGGGATCTCCTACGAGCAGTACTTC.

The chain combines TRBV11-2 with TRBJ2-1; D might be TRBD2 (7 bases). The CDR3 has 16 residues. The germline V gene encodes CDR1 SGHAT and CDR2 FQNNGV. V dropped 4 bases and J dropped 3 bases, with 16 bases sitting between them. CDR3 region: CASSSIAGADYNEQFF. In nucleotides, the CDR3 is TGTGCCAGCAGCTCAATTGCGGGGGCCGACTACAATGAGCAGTTCTTC.

The chain recombines TRBV7-2 with TRBJ1-5; 9 bases fit TRBD1. Germline loops: CDR1 SGHTA, CDR2 FQGNSA. The CDR3 has 15 amino acids. V shed 7 bases, J shed 7 bases, and the junction held 11 bases outside the gene matches. The chain's CDR3 is CASMIPGQGRQPQHF. CDR3 coding DNA: TGTGCCAGCATGATCCCGGGACAGGGTAGGCAGCCCCAGCATTTT.

The gene calls are TRBV30 and TRBJ2-7; TRBD1 might be the D (7 bases). V was trimmed by 2 bases and J by 5 bases, leaving 13 bases between them. The V gene's germline CDR1 is GTSNPN and CDR2 SVGIG (reference sequence). This CDR3 has 13 residues. CDR3 nucleotide sequence: TGTGCCTGGAGTCGGGCAGGGGGGAACGAGCAGTACTTC. Translating gives CAWSRAGGNEQYF.

The V call is TRBV10-3, the J call TRBJ2-7, with a weak D call TRBD2 (6 bases). The CDR3 is 12 residues long. Trimming cost V 8 bases and J 6 bases, with 14 bases left between them. Germline V CDR1 and CDR2: ENHRY, SYGVKD. In DNA, the CDR3 is TGTGCCATCGGGAGGCAAGACGCCGAGCAGTACTTC. Its protein product is CAIGRQDAEQYF.

CDR3 DNA: TGTGCCATCAGCGAACGGGACAACTCCTACAATGAGCAGTTCTTC. Protein product: CAISERDNSYNEQFF. This sequence joins TRBV10-3 and TRBJ2-1, with D possibly matching TRBD1 (6 bases). Germline lookup yields CDR1 ENHRY and CDR2 SYGVKD. This CDR3 has 15 residues. The germline V and J ends were trimmed by 6 bases and 0 bases, with 12 bases remaining between them.

To note about this clonotype: One end of the junction fails to match germline, which may point to a read error. This chain connects TRBV7-2 to TRBJ1-2; D remains ambiguous. The CDR3 has 14 amino acids. Germline V gene sequence: CDR1 SGHTA, CDR2 FQGNSA. The CDR3 sequence is CACSLEGRYYGYTF. The CDR3 DNA follows: TGTGCCTGCAGCTTAGAGGGCAGGTACTATGGCTACACCTTC. The entire variable domain, with the rest obtained from reference TRBV7-2 and TRBJ1-2, is as follows: GAGVSQSPSNKVTEKGKDVELRCDPISGHTALYWYRQSLGQGLEFLIYFQGNSAPDKSGLPSDRFSAERTGGSVSTLTIQRTQQEDSAVYLCACSLEGRYYGYTFGSGTRLTVV.

A few counts support this clonotype. The chain recombines TRBV5-1 with TRBJ2-6; D gene uncertain. CDR1 is SGHRS, CDR2 YFSETQ, per germline. Deletions cut 0 bases from V and 2 bases from J, with 9 bases between. The CDR3 length is 16 residues. CDR3 nucleotides: TGCGCCAGCAGCTTGGACATTATAGCTGGGGCCAACGTCCTGACTTTC. Protein: CASSLDIIAGANVLTF.

The chain joins TRBV7-2 to TRBJ1-2; possibly TRBD1 for D (5 bases). Between the trimmed V and J ends, which lost 9 bases and 5 bases, there was a span of 19 bases. CDR1 is SGHTA and CDR2 is FQGNSA in the germline V gene. The CDR3 spans 14 residues. The CDR3 protein is CASRVGEGFYGYTF. CDR3 bases: TGTGCCAGTCGCGTTGGGGAGGGGTTTTATGGCTACACCTTC.

The chain links TRBV9 to TRBJ1-1; D unresolved. Germline-derived CDR1 and CDR2 are SGDLS and YYNGEE. Trimming took off 4 bases at V and 5 bases at J, with 15 bases between the two ends. This CDR3 has 14 residues. The CDR3 DNA is TGTGCCAGCAGCTCCCACAGTGGGCGGACTGAAGCTTTCTTT. It codes for CASSSHSGRTEAFF. Combining the CDR3 with reference TRBV9 and TRBJ1-1 gives the whole variable domain DSGVTQTPKHLITATGQRVTLRCSPRSGDLSVYWYQQSLDQGLQFLIQYYNGEERAKGNILERFSAQQFPDLHSELNLSSLELGDSALYFCASSSHSGRTEAFFGQGTRLTVV.

The V and J genes are TRBV7-9 and TRBJ1-2; perhaps TRBD1 as D (5 bases). In germline, CDR1 is SEHNR, CDR2 FQNEAQ (reference sequence). The CDR3 contains 15 residues. V lost 4 bases and J lost 5, with 17 bases in between. CDR3 bases: TGTGCCAGCAGCTACCGGGACCGTTTACTTTATGGCTACACCTTC. Translated, it gives CASSYRDRLLYGYTF. Based on the CDR3 plus reference TRBV7-9 and TRBJ1-2, the full variable domain is DTGVSQNPRHKITKRGQNVTFRCDPISEHNRLYWYRQTLGQGPEFLTYFQNEAQLEKSRLLSDRFSAERPKGSFSTLEIQRTEQGDSAMYLCASSYRDRLLYGYTFGSGTRLTVV.

This chain connects TRBV5-6 to TRBJ1-5; the D gene is possibly TRBD1 (5 bases). Trimming stripped 0 bases from V and 6 bases from J, with 10 bases between. The CDR3 length is 14 residues. Germline V gives CDR1 SGHDT, CDR2 YYEEEE. CDR3 sequence (DNA): TGTGCCAGCAGCTTGGACGGGGGAGCTCAGCCCCAGCATTTT. This encodes CASSLDGGAQPQHF.

This chain joins TRBV6-5 and TRBJ1-3; D ambiguous. V dropped 7 bases and J dropped 1 base, with 14 bases sitting between them. The CDR3 extends over 15 amino acids. Germline V gene lookup returns CDR1 MNHEY and CDR2 SVGAGI. CDR3 sequence (DNA): TGTGCCAGCATGAAGGACCGAGGTTCTGGAAACACCATATATTTT. This sequence encodes CASMKDRGSGNTIYF.

Of note for this clonotype: At one end, the junction sequence differs from germline, possibly due to a read error. The rearrangement uses TRBV10-3 and TRBJ1-4; D is possibly TRBD1 (5 bases). This CDR3 comprises 14 residues. The V gene's germline CDR1 is ENHRY and CDR2 SYGVKD. This CDR3 reads CAISELGGNEKRFF. The CDR3 region has the DNA TGTGCCATCAGTGAATTGGGGGGAAATGAAAAACGGTTTTTT.

This clonotype appeared many times. The chain is built from TRBV20-1 and TRBJ2-1; perhaps TRBD1 as D (5 bases). Trimming cost V 5 bases and J 5 bases, with 13 bases left between them. This CDR3 is built from 13 residues. Germline CDR1 DFQATT, CDR2 SNEGSKA (reference sequence). CDR3 sequence reads: CSALGQGHNEQFF. As DNA, the CDR3 is TGCAGTGCTCTCGGGCAGGGCCACAATGAGCAGTTCTTC.

The chain links TRBV11-1 to TRBJ2-1, with D possibly being TRBD2 (5 bases). Germline V gene lookup returns CDR1 SGHAT and CDR2 FQDESV (reference sequence). The CDR3 is 14 amino acids. Trimming removed 0 bases from V and 6 bases from J, with 9 bases in between. Here the CDR3 reads CASSLARELNEQFF. The CDR3 region has the DNA TGTGCCAGCAGCTTAGCGAGGGAACTCAATGAGCAGTTCTTC.